The rows below give T cell receptor beta chains drawn from one sample of a study of vaccination and CD4 T cells after COVID-19. Which antigens these TCRs recognize remains unknown. TCRdb fed the PCR reads into MiXCR, producing one record per CDR3 protein. Seen here are approximately 20,000 distinct CDR3 sequences, less than 35% observed once, and the top ten hold 8.6%. The sample in question was CD4+ T cells from blood, cultured in vitro, obtained about 7 months after SARS-CoV-2 vaccination. These receptors were collected from a human donor who had recovered from COVID-19. Both conserved end residues are part of each CDR3. Fields, in order: V gene, J gene, clone size, CDR3 protein. Clone size is not always given. Where it is, it says once, few, many or a class for expanded clones.

TRBV5-4,TRBJ2-7,NA,CASSSTKSSYEQYF
TRBV7-9,TRBJ2-7,few,CASSPHMRQGPYEQYF
TRBV20-1,TRBJ2-3,few,CSATGDTDTQYF
TRBV20-1,TRBJ2-1,NA,CSARRPPPADEQFF
TRBV15,TRBJ2-5,NA,CATSREAETQETQYF
TRBV28,TRBJ2-7,NA,CASSPQSREGYYEQYF
TRBV10-3,TRBJ2-2,NA,CAISGSAGELFF
TRBV24-1,TRBJ2-5,NA,CATSDQGQGETQYF
TRBV7-3,TRBJ2-1,NA,CASGSSSGEQFF
TRBV28,TRBJ2-5,few,CASSGLAGNQETQYF
TRBV20-1,TRBJ2-1,NA,CSASPSANEQFF
TRBV19,TRBJ2-3,NA,CASSNRAGGFTDTQYF
TRBV20-1,TRBJ2-7,NA,CSARWGHLALYEQYF
TRBV28,TRBJ2-7,NA,CASRSYGYFPDEQYF
TRBV28,TRBJ1-2,NA,CASSSHSTGAPF
TRBV7-9,TRBJ2-1,NA,CASSLLELLVFF
TRBV29-1,TRBJ1-1,NA,CSVDENTEAFF
TRBV7-2,TRBJ2-3,NA,CASSRTSGRGAGLGTQYF
TRBV27,TRBJ2-7,NA,CASSLSGPNYEQYF
TRBV6-2/TRBV6-3,TRBJ2-7,NA,CASSFGHYYEQYF
TRBV7-6,TRBJ2-1,few,CASSPDSGSRNEQFF
TRBV7-2,TRBJ1-1,few,CASSLVANTEAFF
TRBV19,TRBJ2-5,NA,CASSRGRGKETQYF
TRBV20-1,TRBJ2-7,NA,CSAGGGGSPHEQYF
TRBV10-3,TRBJ1-1,NA,CAITTGLLTEAFF
TRBV20-1,TRBJ2-1,few,CSAQGGPGSSYNEQFF
TRBV20-1,TRBJ1-1,NA,CSAREGGAITEAFF
TRBV25-1,TRBJ2-7,NA,CASQTGLPSYEQYF
TRBV2,TRBJ2-7,NA,CASSAHYEQYF
TRBV20-1,TRBJ2-1,NA,CSARGDHEQFF
TRBV7-2,TRBJ1-1,medium-sized,CASSWTPGDTEAFF
TRBV6-1,TRBJ1-5,NA,CASSGEYSNQPQHF
TRBV5-4,TRBJ2-5,NA,CASSLQGEGTQYF
TRBV27,TRBJ2-1,NA,CASRSPSGSSYNEQFF
TRBV10-3,TRBJ2-1,few,CAISGDRRQFF
TRBV21-1,TRBJ2-1,few,CASSSQGLAGPSYNEQFF
TRBV7-9,TRBJ1-5,few,CASSPQGNNQPQHF
TRBV7-6,TRBJ1-2,NA,CASSLYQGNSYGYTF
TRBV20-1,TRBJ2-7,few,CSAEGQYTEQYF
TRBV7-9,TRBJ2-7,NA,CASSFSGNEQYF
TRBV28,TRBJ1-1,medium-sized,CASRLQEWAEAFF